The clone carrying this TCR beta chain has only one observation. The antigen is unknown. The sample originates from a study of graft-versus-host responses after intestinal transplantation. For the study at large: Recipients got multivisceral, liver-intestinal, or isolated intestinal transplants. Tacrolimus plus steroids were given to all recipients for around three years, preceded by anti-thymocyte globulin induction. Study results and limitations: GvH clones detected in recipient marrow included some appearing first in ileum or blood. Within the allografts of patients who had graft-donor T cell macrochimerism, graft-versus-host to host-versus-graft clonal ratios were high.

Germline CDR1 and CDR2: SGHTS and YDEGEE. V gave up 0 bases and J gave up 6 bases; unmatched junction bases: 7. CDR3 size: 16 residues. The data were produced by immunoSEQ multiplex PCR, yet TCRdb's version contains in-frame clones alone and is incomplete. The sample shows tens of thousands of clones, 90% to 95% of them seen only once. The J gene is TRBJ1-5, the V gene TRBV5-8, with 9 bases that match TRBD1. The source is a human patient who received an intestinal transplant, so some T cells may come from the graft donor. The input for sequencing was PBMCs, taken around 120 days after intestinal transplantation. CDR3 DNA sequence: TGTGCCAGCAGCTTGGGGGACAGGGTATCCGGTCAGCCCCAGCATTTT. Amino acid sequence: CASSLGDRVSGQPQHF.